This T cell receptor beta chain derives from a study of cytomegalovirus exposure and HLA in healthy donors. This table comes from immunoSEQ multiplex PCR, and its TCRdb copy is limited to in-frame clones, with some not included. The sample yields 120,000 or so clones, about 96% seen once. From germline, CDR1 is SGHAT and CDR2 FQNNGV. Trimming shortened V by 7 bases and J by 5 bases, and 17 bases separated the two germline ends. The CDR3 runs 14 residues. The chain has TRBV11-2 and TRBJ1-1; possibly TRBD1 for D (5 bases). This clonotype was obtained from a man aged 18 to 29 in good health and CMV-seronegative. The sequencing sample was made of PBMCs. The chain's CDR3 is CASIPGSRGTEAFF. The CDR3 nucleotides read TGTGCCAGCATCCCAGGGTCCCGGGGGACTGAAGCTTTCTTT. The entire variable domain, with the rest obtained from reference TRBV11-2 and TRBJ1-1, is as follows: EAGVAQSPRYKIIEKRQSVAFWCNPISGHATLYWYQQILGQGPKLLIQFQNNGVVDDSQLPKDRFSAERLKGVDSTLKIQPAKLEDSAVYLCASIPGSRGTEAFFGQGTRLTVV.